This T cell receptor beta chain was observed in a study of blood T cell repertoires in COVID-19. Germline CDR1 reads SNHLY; CDR2 reads FYNNEI. The trim removed 11 bases at V and 0 bases at J, leaving 7 bases unmatched. CDR3 size: 13 residues. Authors' analysis steps: Reference gene primer amplification gave estimated nucleated cell counts. Assay: immunoSEQ multiplex PCR; the TCRdb copy retains only in-frame clones and omits some. D and trimming were read from the DNA, whereas the V and J calls and clone size are those reported in that table. The sample consists of 300,000 to 450,000 clones, almost 90% of them appearing once.

The clonotype comes from a woman in her 30s who had been exposed to COVID-19. The V call is TRBV2, the J call TRBJ2-7; the match to TRBD1 covers 7 bases. Source material: PBMCs or T cells enriched from blood (not recorded which). CDR3: CAGRRDSSYEQYF. As DNA, the CDR3 is TGTGCCGGCCGCCGGGACAGCTCCTACGAGCAGTACTTC.